Sequencing of this T cell receptor beta chain was carried out in a study of cytotoxic CD8 clonotypes in ibrutinib-treated CLL (dated by TCRdb to the early 2020s). Some background on the complete study: The cohort included roughly 15 treatment-naive and roughly 10 relapsed/refractory patients; approximately 17 were IGHV unmutated. Every remission and progressive disease sample was obtained while ibrutinib was still being received by the patients. Responses were partial in 24 patients and complete in 2; after median roughly 69 months follow-up, about 15 stayed in remission and approximately 12 progressed. Longitudinal samples were obtainable from about 30% of the roughly 90 participants in the trial. Response samples were taken after a median of approximately 12 months on treatment, ranging from roughly 6 to 36 months. Cryopreserved peripheral blood mononuclear cells were obtained prior to treatment, at the time of response, and at either disease progression or sustained remission. On average, each sample yielded some 250,000 productive templates and under 95,000 productive rearrangements.

V gives up 0 bases and J gives up 3 bases, and the segment between their germline ends measures 8 bases. Taken from cysteine to phenylalanine, the CDR3 has 15 residues. CDR3 DNA is the only sequence kept; it has 45 bases, read in frame from the first base. CDR1 and CDR2, looked up from the germline V gene (reference sequence), are LNHDA and SQIVND. About this clone itself: No antigen is known for it. Nothing much larger sits one base from this clone, and base qualities are not available.

General findings and caveats noted by the study authors: Sampling times were not matched between patients in sustained remission and patients whose disease was progressing, and lymph node repertoires were not examined. Public clonotypes were found to be uncommon and were observed to contract or remain stable during treatment; the increase in clonality was shown to reflect expansion of private clonotypes at ibrutinib response. At baseline, clonality was higher than in age-matched healthy donors and showed a strong correlation with circulating CD8+ T-cell counts. At ibrutinib response clonality went up, during sustained remission it held steady, and at progression it dropped back toward baseline.

On a MiSeq, deep resolution sequencing aimed for a depth between 1 in 1 million and 1 in 200,000 T cells, with each clonotype covered 10x on average. The immunoSEQ hsTCRB Kit was used to generate TCR beta libraries. Regarding the original processing steps: The data were analyzed with ImmunoSEQ Analyzer and ImmunoSEQ Data Assistant, and V, D and J gene assignments followed IMGT definitions. Clonality, which ranges from 0 to 1, was calculated by subtracting the normalized Shannon entropy of productive rearrangement frequencies from one. Public clonotype analysis was restricted to overrepresented clonotypes comprising at least 0.05% of each patient's repertoire. Approximately 14 age-matched healthy donor repertoires from immuneACCESS served as clonality controls. TCRdb provides this immuneACCESS table in a form limited to in-frame rearrangements. Some clones are lacking; in checked studies, under half of them reflect an unresolved V gene, and why the rest are absent is not known. From that table come the V and J calls and clone size; the DNA was used to work out D and trimming. Within this sample are about 130,000 clones, with roughly 84% of them counted one time only. The ten largest account for 2.5% to 3.5% of the sample.

The time point label corresponds to: approximately 25 months on ibrutinib. For TCR beta library preparation, about 2 micrograms of genomic DNA were isolated from cryopreserved PBMCs. Longitudinal blood samples from CLL patients receiving ibrutinib monotherapy were subjected to high-throughput TCR beta sequencing. Patients were enrolled in a phase 2 open-label single-center ibrutinib monotherapy trial. This sequence uses TRBV19 and TRBJ2-2; 5 matching bases give a weak D call of TRBD2. The TCR was taken from a human donor with chronic lymphocytic leukemia. The material sequenced was PBMCs, taken after 24 months of ibrutinib treatment. The CDR3 is CASSIDGIYTGELFF. In nucleotide form, the sequence is TGTGCCAGTAGTATAGACGGGATCTACACCGGGGAGCTGTTTTTT.